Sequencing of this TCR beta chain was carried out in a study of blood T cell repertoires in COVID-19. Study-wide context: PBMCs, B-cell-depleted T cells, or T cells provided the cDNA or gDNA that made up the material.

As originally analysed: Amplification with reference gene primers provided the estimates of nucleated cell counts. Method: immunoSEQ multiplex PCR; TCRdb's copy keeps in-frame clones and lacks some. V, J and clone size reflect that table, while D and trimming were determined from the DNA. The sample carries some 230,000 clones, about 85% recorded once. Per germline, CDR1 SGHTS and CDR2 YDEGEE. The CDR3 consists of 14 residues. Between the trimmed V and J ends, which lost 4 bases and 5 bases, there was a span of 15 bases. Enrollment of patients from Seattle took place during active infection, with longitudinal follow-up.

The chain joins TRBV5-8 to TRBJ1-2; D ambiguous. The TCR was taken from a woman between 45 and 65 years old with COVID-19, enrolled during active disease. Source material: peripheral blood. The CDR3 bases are TGTGCCAGCAGCCGGACTTCGCTAACTTATGGCTACACCTTC. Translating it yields CASSRTSLTYGYTF.